This paragraph reports one TCR beta chain. Antigen: not known. The V gene's germline CDR1 is SQVTM and CDR2 ANQGSEA. CDR3 length: 18 amino acids. V lost 4 bases and J lost 4; bases outside the gene matches: 22. Expressed TCRB transcripts were sequenced after all isolated RNA was converted to cDNA. Only in-frame clones appear in the TCRdb table, and some are missing; sequencing was by immunoSEQ multiplex PCR. This repertoire shows approximately 260,000 clones, about 23% found once; its top ten account for 0.012%. The source of the sample is a study of beta chain features in type 1 diabetes. Study observations and caveats: Among patients with Type 1 diabetes, TCRB CDR3s were moderately but significantly shorter in every one of the four CD4+ subsets.

V usage is TRBV29-1 and J usage is TRBJ2-7; 7 bases map to TRBD1. The sequence came from a woman aged 30 to 39 with type 1 diabetes. The sequenced sample was naive CD4+ T cells from blood. This chain's CDR3 is CSVAPHGRGIINTYEQYF. CDR3 DNA: TGCAGCGTTGCCCCCCACGGCAGGGGGATAATCAACACGTACGAGCAGTACTTC.